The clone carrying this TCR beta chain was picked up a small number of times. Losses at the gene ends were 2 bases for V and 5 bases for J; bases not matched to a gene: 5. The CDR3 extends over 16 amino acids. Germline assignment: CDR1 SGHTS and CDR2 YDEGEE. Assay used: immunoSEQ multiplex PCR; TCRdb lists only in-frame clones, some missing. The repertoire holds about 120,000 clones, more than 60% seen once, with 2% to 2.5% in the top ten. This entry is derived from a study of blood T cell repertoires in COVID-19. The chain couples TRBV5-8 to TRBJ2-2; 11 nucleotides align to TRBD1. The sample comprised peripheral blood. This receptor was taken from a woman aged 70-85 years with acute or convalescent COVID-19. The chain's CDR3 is CASSFRDRGLTGELFF. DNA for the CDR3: TGTGCCAGCAGCTTCCGGGACAGGGGGTTAACCGGGGAGCTGTTTTTT.